A single sample gave rise to the 11 T cell receptor beta chains below, sequenced in a study of beta chain features in type 1 diabetes. TCRB transcripts that were expressed got sequenced, as all of the isolated RNA had been reverse transcribed. Sequenced by immunoSEQ multiplex PCR; TCRdb stores in-frame clones only, minus some. Of about 900,000 clones in the sample, around a sixth were seen once. Sequenced material: naive CD4+ T cells from blood. These receptors were taken from a woman younger than 30 in good health.

The chain has TRBV6-1 and TRBJ2-3; 13 bases match TRBD2. V shed 3 bases and J 7 bases; nucleotides not matched to a gene: 10. The CDR3 contains 17 residues. Germline V gene sequence: CDR1 MNHNS, CDR2 SASEGT. The CDR3 DNA reads as TGTGCCAGCAGTGAGCTGACTAGCGGGGGGTCTCTGTATACGCAGTATTTT. Its translation: CASSELTSGGSLYTQYF.

This clone was seen a few times. The same CDR3 arises from other DNA sequences in this sample as well. The chain joins TRBV28 to TRBJ2-5, with D possibly matching TRBD2 (6 bases). CDR3 length equals 14 residues. Germline lookup yields CDR1 MDHEN and CDR2 SYDVKM. Trimming stripped 2 bases from V and 5 bases from J, with 12 bases between. CDR3 nucleotides: TGTGCCAGCAGTTTACCAGGGAGGCGGGAGACCCAGTACTTC. This codes for CASSLPGRRETQYF.

The chain recombines TRBV11-2 with TRBJ2-2; weak D call: TRBD1 (5 bases). CDR3 size: 14 residues. Germline V gene data show CDR1 as SGHAT and CDR2 as FQNNGV. V was pared by 0 bases and J by 5 bases, with 7 bases between. CDR3 loop: CASSLDRQTGELFF. CDR3 DNA: TGTGCCAGCAGCTTAGATCGACAGACCGGGGAGCTGTTTTTT.

This clone appeared a few times. The chain couples TRBV13 to TRBJ2-1; 10 bases are shared with TRBD2. Trimming took 2 bases from V and 4 from J; bases not matched to a gene: 2. Germline V CDR1 and CDR2: PRHDT, FYEKMQ (reference sequence). The length of the CDR3 is 15 residues. The CDR3 is CASSLRAGGYNEQFF. The CDR3 DNA follows: TGTGCCAGCAGCTTAAGAGCGGGAGGGTACAATGAGCAGTTCTTC.

This rearrangement joins TRBV7-2 to TRBJ2-3; TRBD2 is a possible D gene (5 bases). Germline V CDR1 and CDR2: SGHTA, FQGNSA. Trimming removed 5 bases from V and 1 base from J, with 19 bases in between. The CDR3 spans 17 residues. CDR3 in DNA: TGTGCCAGCAGCCGACTTGGGGTGGGAGCTCGCACAGATACGCAGTATTTT. Translating gives CASSRLGVGARTDTQYF.

The chain recombines TRBV5-6 with TRBJ1-1, with D uncertain. The germline V gene has CDR1 SGHDT and CDR2 YYEEEE. V lost 3 bases to trimming and J lost 0 bases, with 9 bases between them. The CDR3 runs to 14 residues. The DNA of the CDR3 is TGTGCCAGCAGCTCAGGACGGATGAACACTGAAGCTTTCTTT. It specifies CASSSGRMNTEAFF.

This clone was seen more than once but under ten times. The V gene is TRBV6-6, the J gene TRBJ2-5; maybe TRBD1 (5 bases). Trimming took off 0 bases at V and 4 bases at J, with 9 bases between the two ends. The CDR3 runs 14 residues. CDR1 and CDR2 (germline): MNHNY, SVGAGI (reference sequence). The DNA of the CDR3 is TGTGCCAGCAGTTACTCGATGGGGCTAGAGACCCAGTACTTC. This translates into CASSYSMGLETQYF.

The chain carries TRBV28 and TRBJ2-7; TRBD1 matches 9 bases. CDR1 is MDHEN and CDR2 is SYDVKM in the germline V gene. The CDR3 totals 13 residues. With 10 bases clipped from V and 4 bases from J, the junction kept 8 bases outside the gene matches. In DNA form, the CDR3 reads TGTGCCACCTGGGACAGGGAAGAATACGAGCAGTACTTC. It codes for CATWDREEYEQYF.

V usage is TRBV7-2 and J usage is TRBJ2-3; the D gene is possibly TRBD1 (5 bases). Germline CDR1 SGHTA, CDR2 FQGNSA. This CDR3 is 15 amino acids long. The V and J ends lost 5 bases and 3 bases respectively, with 15 bases between them. The CDR3 coding sequence is TGTGCCAGCAGCCCCATTAGGGGTCGAACAGATACGCAGTATTTT. Its translation is CASSPIRGRTDTQYF.

This clone occurred a few times. This chain links TRBV28 with TRBJ2-7; TRBD1 matches at 10 bases. The CDR3 is made up of 17 amino acids. CDR1 and CDR2 (germline): MDHEN, SYDVKM. V lost 3 bases and J lost 2; bases outside the gene matches: 10. CDR3 region: CASSFARSGTGAYEQYF. DNA of the CDR3: TGTGCCAGCAGTTTCGCCAGGTCCGGGACAGGGGCCTACGAGCAGTACTTC.

In its sample, this clone was seen a few times. The junction departs from the called germline gene at one end, perhaps through a read error. V gene TRBV7-9 combines with J gene TRBJ2-1; 12 positions match TRBD2. Germline CDR1 and CDR2: SEHNR and FQNEAQ (reference sequence). This CDR3 spans 16 amino acids. The DNA of the CDR3 is TGTGCCAGCGGCTTTTGGAGACTAGCGGGAGAGGATGAGCAGTTCTTC. Amino acids: CASGFWRLAGEDEQFF.